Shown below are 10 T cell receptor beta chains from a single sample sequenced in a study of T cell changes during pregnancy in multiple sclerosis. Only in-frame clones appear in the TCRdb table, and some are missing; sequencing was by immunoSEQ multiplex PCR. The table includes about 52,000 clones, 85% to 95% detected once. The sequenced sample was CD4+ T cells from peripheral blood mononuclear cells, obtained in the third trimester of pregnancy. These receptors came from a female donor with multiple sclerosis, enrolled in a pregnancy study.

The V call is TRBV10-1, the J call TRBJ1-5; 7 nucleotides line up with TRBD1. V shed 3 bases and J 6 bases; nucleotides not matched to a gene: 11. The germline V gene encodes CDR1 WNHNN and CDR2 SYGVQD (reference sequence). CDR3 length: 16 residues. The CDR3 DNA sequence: TGCGCCAGCAGTGATGGGGACAGACAAAGTCCTCAGCCCCAGCATTTT. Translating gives CASSDGDRQSPQPQHF.

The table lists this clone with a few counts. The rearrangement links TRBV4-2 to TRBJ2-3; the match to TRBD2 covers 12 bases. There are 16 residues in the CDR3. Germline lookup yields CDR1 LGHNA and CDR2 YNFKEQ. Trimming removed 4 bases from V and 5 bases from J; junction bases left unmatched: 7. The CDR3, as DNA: TGTGCCAGCAGCCTCATGACTAGCGGGGGCCGAGATACGCAGTATTTT. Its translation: CASSLMTSGGRDTQYF.

The CDR3 sequence: CASRGTGRTYEQYF. Written as DNA, the CDR3 is TGTGCCAGCAGAGGGACAGGGAGAACCTACGAGCAGTACTTC. V and J are TRBV27 and TRBJ2-7; the match to TRBD1 covers 9 bases. The trim removed 6 bases at V and 2 bases at J, leaving 5 bases unmatched. Germline V gene sequence: CDR1 MNHEY, CDR2 SMNVEV (reference sequence). This CDR3 comprises 14 residues.

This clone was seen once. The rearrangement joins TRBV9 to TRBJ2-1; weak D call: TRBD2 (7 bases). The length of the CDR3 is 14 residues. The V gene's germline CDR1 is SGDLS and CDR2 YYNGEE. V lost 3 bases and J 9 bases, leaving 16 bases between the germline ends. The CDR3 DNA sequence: TGTGCCAGCAGCGCCTCTGCGGGGGCTGGTGAGCAGTTCTTC. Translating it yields CASSASAGAGEQFF.

CDR3 in DNA: TGTGCCAGCAGTTTGTCCGCCCAGGGCACTGAAGCTTTCTTT. Amino acid sequence: CASSLSAQGTEAFF. This sequence joins TRBV27 and TRBJ1-1; D possibly corresponds to TRBD1 (5 bases). Trimming cost V 3 bases and J 4 bases, with 12 bases left between them. Germline CDR1 MNHEY, CDR2 SMNVEV (reference sequence). The CDR3 sequence is 14 residues long.

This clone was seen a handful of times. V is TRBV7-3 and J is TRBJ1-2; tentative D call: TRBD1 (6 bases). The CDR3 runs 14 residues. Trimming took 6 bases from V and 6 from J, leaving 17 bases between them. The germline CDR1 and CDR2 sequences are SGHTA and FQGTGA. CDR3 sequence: CASRLGGTVDGYTF. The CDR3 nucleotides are TGTGCCAGCAGGTTAGGGGGGACCGTGGATGGCTACACCTTC.

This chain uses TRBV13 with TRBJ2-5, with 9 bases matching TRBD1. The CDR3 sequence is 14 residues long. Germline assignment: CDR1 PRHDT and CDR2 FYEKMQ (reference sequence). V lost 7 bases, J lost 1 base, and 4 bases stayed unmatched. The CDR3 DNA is TGTGCCAGCAATTACAGGGGGCGCCAAGAGACCCAGTACTTC. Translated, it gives CASNYRGRQETQYF.

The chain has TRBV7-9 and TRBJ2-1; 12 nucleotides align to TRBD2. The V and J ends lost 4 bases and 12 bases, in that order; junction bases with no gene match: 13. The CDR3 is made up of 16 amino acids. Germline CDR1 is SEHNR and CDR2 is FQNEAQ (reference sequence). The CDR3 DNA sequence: TGTGCCAGCAGCTCACTCAGACTAGCGGGGGACCCAATGCAGTTCTTC. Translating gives CASSSLRLAGDPMQFF.

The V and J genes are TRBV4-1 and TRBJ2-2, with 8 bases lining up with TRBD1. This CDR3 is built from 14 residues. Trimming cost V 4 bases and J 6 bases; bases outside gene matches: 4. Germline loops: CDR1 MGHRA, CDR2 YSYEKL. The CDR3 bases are TGCGCCAGCAGCCCCCCAGGGGGCTCCGGGGAGCTGTTTTTT. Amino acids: CASSPPGGSGELFF.

The CDR3, as DNA: TGTGCCAGCAGCTTAGGCGGGAACGGAAACACCATATATTTT. This sequence encodes CASSLGGNGNTIYF. The J gene is TRBJ1-3, the V gene TRBV11-2, with D uncertain. V dropped 1 base and J dropped 4 bases, with 8 bases sitting between them. CDR1 SGHAT and CDR2 FQNNGV come from the germline V gene. The CDR3 has 14 amino acids.